Presented here are 2 T cell receptor beta chains from one specimen sequenced in a study of T cell changes during pregnancy in multiple sclerosis. Data came from immunoSEQ multiplex PCR; TCRdb stores just in-frame clones and leaves some out. The table lists tens of thousands of clones, almost 95% of them singletons. Sequenced material: CD4+ T cells from peripheral blood mononuclear cells, taken before pregnancy. The receptors shown here come from a female donor with multiple sclerosis, enrolled in a pregnancy study.

The CDR3 DNA sequence: TGTGCCAGCAGCTTAGCGGAACTAGTAGCGGGAGGGCCTTCAGGGAATGAGCAGTTCTTC. Protein sequence: CASSLAELVAGGPSGNEQFF. The V call is TRBV7-2, the J call TRBJ2-1; 11 bases align to TRBD2. From germline, CDR1 is SGHTA and CDR2 FQGNSA. After removal of 0 bases from V and 7 bases from J, the junction contained 17 bases not matched to a gene. The length of the CDR3 is 20 residues.

V usage is TRBV6-5 and J usage is TRBJ1-3, with no clear D. Germline V gene data show CDR1 as MNHEY and CDR2 as SVGAGI. The CDR3 loop spans 13 amino acids. V was pared by 7 bases and J by 3 bases, with 10 bases between. CDR3 region: CASINSGGNTIYF. The CDR3 region has the DNA TGTGCCAGCATAAACTCGGGTGGAAACACCATATATTTT.